This TCR beta chain was observed in a study of T cells in Graves' hyperthyroidism and ophthalmopathy. The CDR3 has 16 residues. Germline CDR1 reads SGHTA; CDR2 reads FQGNSA. V was cut by 4 bases and J by 0 bases, with 16 bases left in between. Authors of the study amplified TCR beta CDR3 regions from RNA transcripts. The primer set for the first-round RT-PCR of the TCR CDR3 was HTBI. TCRdb reanalysed the multiplex PCR reads using MiXCR and keeps one entry per CDR3 protein. The sample carries 300,000 to 450,000 distinct CDR3 sequences, approximately 12% recorded once. This clonotype was counted many times.

This clonotype originated in a man aged 30 to 39 with Graves' hyperthyroidism that later progressed to Graves' ophthalmopathy. The chain couples TRBV7-2 to TRBJ2-7, with D perhaps matching TRBD1 (6 bases). The specimen sequenced was blood. DNA for the CDR3: TGTGCCAGCAGCTCCGAGGTGCTAGGGGGCTCCTACGAGCAGTACTTC. This translates into CASSSEVLGGSYEQYF.